Listed here are 5 T cell receptor beta chains from one sample, sequenced in a study of radiotherapy plus CTLA-4 blockade in lung cancer. Assay used: immunoSEQ multiplex PCR; TCRdb lists only in-frame clones, some missing. The data show 35,000 to 40,000 clones, roughly 85% seen once. Source: peripheral blood, taken from a patient treated with radiotherapy plus ipilimumab. These receptors all come from a human donor with non-small cell lung cancer whose response to radiotherapy plus ipilimumab could not be evaluated.

The chain uses TRBV15 and TRBJ2-5, with 8 bases matching TRBD2. The CDR3 is 21 amino acids. Germline-derived CDR1 and CDR2 are LNHNV and YYDKDF (reference sequence). After removal of 1 base from V and 0 bases from J, the junction contained 19 bases not matched to a gene. CDR3 nucleotide sequence: TGTGCCACCAGCAGAGTGAAAGGGGGTAGAGTTGGCGGGAGGTACCAAGAGACCCAGTACTTC. Encoded protein: CATSRVKGGRVGGRYQETQYF.

The rearrangement joins TRBV6-6 to TRBJ1-1; D uncertain. V shed 2 bases and J shed 4 bases, with 8 bases lying between them. The CDR3 length is 13 residues. Germline lookup yields CDR1 MNHNY and CDR2 SVGAGI (reference sequence). The CDR3 sequence: CASSYGSLTEAFF. For the CDR3, the DNA is TGTGCCAGCAGTTACGGGAGTCTCACTGAAGCTTTCTTT.

The chain carries TRBV5-5 and TRBJ2-5, with unresolved D. The V end was cut by 5 bases, the J end by 0 bases, with 8 bases between. The length of the CDR3 is 13 residues. Germline V CDR1 and CDR2: SGHKS, YYEKEE (reference sequence). CDR3 region: CASRRGDQETQYF. In nucleotides, the CDR3 is TGTGCCAGCAGGCGTGGTGACCAAGAGACCCAGTACTTC.

The sample holds a few counts of this clone. DNA of the CDR3: TGTGCCATCGGTACAGTTAGCAATCAGCCCCAGCATTTT. Its protein is CAIGTVSNQPQHF. The chain carries TRBV7-8 and TRBJ1-5; D gene uncertain. V was clipped by 10 bases and J by 0 bases, with 10 bases between them. CDR1 and CDR2 (germline): SGHVS, FQNEAQ. The CDR3 covers 13 residues. Full variable domain (outside the CDR3, taken from reference TRBV7-8 and TRBJ1-5): GAGVSQSPRYKVAKRGQDVALRCDPISGHVSLFWYQQALGQGPEFLTYFQNEAQLDKSGLPSDRFFAERPEGSVSTLKIQRTQQEDSAVYLCAIGTVSNQPQHFGDGTRLSIL.

This chain connects TRBV5-4 to TRBJ1-1; tentatively, D is TRBD1 (5 bases). Trimming left V 1 base short and J 6 bases short, with 10 bases between. Germline V gene sequence: CDR1 SGHNT, CDR2 YYREEE (reference sequence). The CDR3 runs to 13 residues. The CDR3 bases are TGTGCCAGCAGCTTGCGGGGGGTGGCTGAAGCTTTCTTT. Residues: CASSLRGVAEAFF.